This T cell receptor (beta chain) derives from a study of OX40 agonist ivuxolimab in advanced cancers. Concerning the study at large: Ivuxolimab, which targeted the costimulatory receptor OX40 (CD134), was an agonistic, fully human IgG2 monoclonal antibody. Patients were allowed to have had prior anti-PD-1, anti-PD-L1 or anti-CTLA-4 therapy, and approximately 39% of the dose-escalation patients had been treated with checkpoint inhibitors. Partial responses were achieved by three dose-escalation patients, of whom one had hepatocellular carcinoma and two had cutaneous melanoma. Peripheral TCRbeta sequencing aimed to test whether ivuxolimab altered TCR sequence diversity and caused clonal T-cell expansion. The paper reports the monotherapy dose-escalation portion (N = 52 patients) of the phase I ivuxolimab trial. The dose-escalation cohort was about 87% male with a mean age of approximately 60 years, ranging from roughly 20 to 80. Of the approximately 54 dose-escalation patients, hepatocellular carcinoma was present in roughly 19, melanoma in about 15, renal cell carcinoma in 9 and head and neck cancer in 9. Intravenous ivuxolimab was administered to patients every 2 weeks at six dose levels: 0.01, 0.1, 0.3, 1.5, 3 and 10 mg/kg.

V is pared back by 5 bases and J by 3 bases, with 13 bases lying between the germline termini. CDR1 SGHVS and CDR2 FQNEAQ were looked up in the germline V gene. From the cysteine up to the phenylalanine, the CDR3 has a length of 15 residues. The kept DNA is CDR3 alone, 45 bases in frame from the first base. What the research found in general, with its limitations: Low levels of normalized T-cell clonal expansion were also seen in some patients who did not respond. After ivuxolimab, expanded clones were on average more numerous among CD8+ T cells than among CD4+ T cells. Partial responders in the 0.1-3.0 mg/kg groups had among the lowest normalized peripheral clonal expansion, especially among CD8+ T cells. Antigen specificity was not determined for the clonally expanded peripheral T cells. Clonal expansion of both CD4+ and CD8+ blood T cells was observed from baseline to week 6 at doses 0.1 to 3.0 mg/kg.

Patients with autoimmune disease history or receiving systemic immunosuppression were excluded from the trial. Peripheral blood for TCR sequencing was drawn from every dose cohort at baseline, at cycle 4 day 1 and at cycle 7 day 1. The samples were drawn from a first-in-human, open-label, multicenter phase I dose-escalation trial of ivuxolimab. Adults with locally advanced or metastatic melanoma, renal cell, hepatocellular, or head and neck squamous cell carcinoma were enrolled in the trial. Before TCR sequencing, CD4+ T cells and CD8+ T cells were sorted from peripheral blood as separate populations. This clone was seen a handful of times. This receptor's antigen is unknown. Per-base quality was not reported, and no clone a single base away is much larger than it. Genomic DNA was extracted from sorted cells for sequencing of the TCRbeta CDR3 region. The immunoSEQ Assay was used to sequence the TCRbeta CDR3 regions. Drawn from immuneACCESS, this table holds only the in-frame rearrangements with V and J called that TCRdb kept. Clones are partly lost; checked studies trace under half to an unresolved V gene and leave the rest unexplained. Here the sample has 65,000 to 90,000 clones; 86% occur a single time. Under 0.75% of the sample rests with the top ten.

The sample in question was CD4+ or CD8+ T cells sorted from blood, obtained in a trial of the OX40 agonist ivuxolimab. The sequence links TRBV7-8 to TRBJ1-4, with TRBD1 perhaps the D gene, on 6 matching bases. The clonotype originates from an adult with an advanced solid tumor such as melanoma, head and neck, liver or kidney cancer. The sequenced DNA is TGTGCCAGCAGCCCCCCGGGACAACCTAATGAAAAACTGTTTTTT. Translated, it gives CASSPPGQPNEKLFF.